This record looks at one T cell receptor beta chain sequence and its context. This CDR3 is 13 amino acids long. The V and J ends lost 5 bases and 6 bases respectively, with 14 bases between them. Germline V CDR1 and CDR2: MNHEY, SVGAGI. Sequencing was at deep level. Some clones are missing from TCRdb's copy, which holds only in-frame ones; the method was immunoSEQ multiplex PCR. The sample yields about 480,000 clones, more than 65% seen once. This sample is drawn from a study of shared clonotypes between healthy human individuals. The receptor's source is a woman aged 40-49 years in good health. Some clones in this sample may be carry-over from other donors' samples. The gene calls are TRBV6-5 and TRBJ2-7, with D unclear. Sequences were obtained from PBMCs. The CDR3 nucleotides are TGTGCCAGCAGTCAATCAGCCCCTGGCGAGCAGTACTTC. Its protein is CASSQSAPGEQYF.